Included here is one T cell receptor (beta chain) sequence, with context. This sample is drawn from a study of blood T cell repertoires in COVID-19. Germline CDR1 reads SGDLS; CDR2 reads YYNGEE. The CDR3 is 14 residues long. V lost 2 bases and J 2 bases, leaving 9 bases between the germline ends. Method: immunoSEQ multiplex PCR; TCRdb's copy keeps in-frame clones and lacks some. The repertoire holds some 320,000 clones, with 70% to 90% as singletons. The chain joins TRBV9 to TRBJ2-3, with unresolved D. The sequencing input was peripheral blood. The receptor comes from a woman aged 45-65 years who had recovered from COVID-19. The CDR3 sequence: CASSVTVNTDTQYF. The CDR3 DNA is TGTGCCAGCAGCGTCACAGTCAACACAGATACGCAGTATTTT.